These 26 T cell receptor beta chains originate from one sample sequenced in a study of blood T cell repertoires in COVID-19. Here immunoSEQ multiplex PCR was the method, and the copy in TCRdb shows in-frame clones only, minus some. The table records 70,000 to 75,000 clones, roughly four fifths of them present only once. Specimen: peripheral blood. The receptors were gathered from a woman aged 55-70 years with acute or convalescent COVID-19.

Concerning this clone itself: The same CDR3 is also encoded by other DNA sequences in this sample. DNA of the CDR3: TGTGCCAGCAGCCTAGGACAGCAAGAGACCCAGTACTTC. Translation: CASSLGQQETQYF. This chain connects TRBV5-4 to TRBJ2-5; maybe TRBD1 (6 bases). This CDR3 contains 13 residues. The V gene lost 4 bases and the J gene lost 2 bases, with 9 bases spanning the gap. Germline CDR1 is SGHNT and CDR2 is YYREEE (reference sequence).

V gene TRBV11-2 combines with J gene TRBJ2-1; D is unclear. The V gene lost 5 bases and the J gene lost 0 bases, with 14 bases spanning the gap. CDR1 is SGHAT and CDR2 is FQNNGV in the germline V gene. The length of the CDR3 is 16 residues. The CDR3 DNA reads as TGTGCCAGCAGCGCTCTGCCATCGAGCTCCTACAATGAGCAGTTCTTC. It codes for CASSALPSSSYNEQFF.

The chain is built from TRBV30 and TRBJ1-1; D not resolved. Trimming took 7 bases from V and 0 from J, leaving 12 bases between them. The germline gives CDR1 GTSNPN, CDR2 SVGIG (reference sequence). The CDR3 loop spans 13 amino acids. CDR3 sequence reads: CALRRSMNTEAFF. The CDR3 coding sequence is TGTGCCTTAAGACGGAGTATGAACACTGAAGCTTTCTTT.

The rearrangement uses TRBV9 and TRBJ2-3, with TRBD2 identical over 8 bases. The CDR3 extends over 15 amino acids. Germline V CDR1 and CDR2: SGDLS, YYNGEE. After removal of 5 bases from V and 2 bases from J, the junction contained 7 bases not matched to a gene. The CDR3 nucleotides are TGTGCCAGCAGTCATAGAGCGGGAGACACAGATACGCAGTATTTT. Protein sequence: CASSHRAGDTDTQYF.

As DNA, the CDR3 is TGTGCCAGCAGCCCCACCTTACAGGGCGCCTACGAGCAGTACTTC. The encoded protein is CASSPTLQGAYEQYF. J is TRBJ2-7 and V is TRBV27; weak D call: TRBD1 (6 bases). CDR3 length equals 15 residues. The germline V gene has CDR1 MNHEY and CDR2 SMNVEV (reference sequence). V lost 6 bases and J 2 bases, leaving 17 bases between the germline ends.

The chain recombines TRBV6-1 with TRBJ1-6; the D gene is possibly TRBD1 (6 bases). Germline CDR1 MNHNS, CDR2 SASEGT. V lost 0 bases, J lost 7 bases, and 13 bases lay in between. The CDR3 contains 16 residues. The CDR3 sequence: CASSEATGRPNSPLHF. The CDR3 DNA reads TGTGCCAGCAGTGAAGCGACAGGCCGACCAAATTCACCCCTCCACTTT.

The chain couples TRBV5-1 to TRBJ2-2; D may be TRBD2 (6 bases). Germline lookup yields CDR1 SGHRS and CDR2 YFSETQ. The CDR3 totals 16 residues. Trimming shortened V by 0 bases and J by 7 bases, and 16 bases separated the two germline ends. CDR3 nucleotide sequence: TGCGCCAGCAGCTTGGGAGGACTAACCTCCGACGGGGAGCTGTTTTTT. Its translation: CASSLGGLTSDGELFF. Using reference TRBV5-1 and TRBJ2-2 for the parts outside the CDR3, the full variable domain is KAGVTQTPRYLIKTRGQQVTLSCSPISGHRSVSWYQQTPGQGLQFLFEYFSETQRNKGNFPGRFSGRQFSNSRSEMNVSTLELGDSALYLCASSLGGLTSDGELFFGEGSRLTVL.

Only a few counts were recorded for this clone. This rearrangement joins TRBV3-1 (or the pseudogene TRBV3-2) to TRBJ1-1; maybe TRBD1 (6 bases). Germline-derived CDR1 and CDR2 are LGHDT and YNNKEL (reference sequence). This CDR3 is 12 amino acids long. The V end lost 4 bases, the J end lost 7 bases, and 10 bases lay between the germline ends. CDR3 in amino acids: CASSRPRGEAFF. CDR3 DNA: TGTGCCAGCAGCCGACCCAGGGGTGAAGCTTTCTTT.

The chain is built from TRBV4-2 and TRBJ1-2; 7 bases match TRBD1. The V segment lost 1 base and the J segment 4 bases; nucleotides outside the gene matches: 9. Germline values: CDR1 LGHNA, CDR2 YNFKEQ. The CDR3 is 16 residues long. In DNA form, the CDR3 reads TGTGCCAGCAGCCAAGCCCGAACCGGGACAGCCTATGGCTACACCTTC. The encoded protein is CASSQARTGTAYGYTF.

The chain recombines TRBV15 with TRBJ2-1, with 9 bases that match TRBD2. The V and J ends lost 2 bases and 6 bases, in that order; junction bases with no gene match: 8. The CDR3 loop spans 16 amino acids. Germline assignment: CDR1 LNHNV and CDR2 YYDKDF (reference sequence). The chain's CDR3 is CATSRPTGLARNEQFF. The CDR3 bases are TGTGCCACCAGCAGACCGACGGGACTAGCCCGCAATGAGCAGTTCTTC.

V and J are TRBV5-1 and TRBJ1-6; 11 positions match TRBD1. The CDR3 spans 17 residues. In germline, CDR1 is SGHRS, CDR2 YFSETQ. V dropped 4 bases and J dropped 5; count of bases not matched to a gene: 8. The CDR3 sequence is CASSLRTGGVDNSPLHF. As DNA, the CDR3 is TGCGCCAGCAGCCTGAGGACAGGGGGCGTTGATAATTCACCCCTCCACTTT.

DNA of the CDR3: TGCGCCAGCAGCTTGGGGGCCTTAAACACTGAAGCTTTCTTT. It specifies CASSLGALNTEAFF. This chain links TRBV5-1 with TRBJ1-1, with D hard to call. Trimming left V 0 bases short and J 2 bases short, with 8 bases between. In germline, CDR1 is SGHRS, CDR2 YFSETQ. CDR3 length equals 14 residues.

V usage is TRBV10-3 and J usage is TRBJ1-1, with D perhaps matching TRBD1 (5 bases). Germline V gene lookup returns CDR1 ENHRY and CDR2 SYGVKD. The CDR3 loop spans 15 amino acids. With 3 bases removed from V and 1 base from J, the gap between germline ends came to 12 bases. CDR3 sequence (DNA): TGTGCCATCAGTGATTCAGGGTCCCGGAACACTGAAGCTTTCTTT. This encodes CAISDSGSRNTEAFF.

This chain connects TRBV3-1 (or the pseudogene TRBV3-2) to TRBJ1-4, with D uncertain. Trimming stripped 5 bases from V and 4 bases from J, with 26 bases between. Germline values: CDR1 LGHDT, CDR2 YNNKEL (reference sequence). The CDR3 spans 19 residues. Here the CDR3 DNA reads TGTGCCAGCAGCGACTTTTTTAATCCCTCGCGCGGAAATAATGAAAAACTGTTTTTT. This translates into CASSDFFNPSRGNNEKLFF.

This clone was recorded once. The V gene is TRBV7-9, the J gene TRBJ2-7, with 7 positions matching TRBD1. The length of the CDR3 is 15 residues. V dropped 4 bases and J dropped 1; count of bases not matched to a gene: 7. Per germline, CDR1 SEHNR and CDR2 FQNEAQ (reference sequence). This CDR3 reads CASSSFRDSSYEQYF. The CDR3, as DNA: TGTGCCAGCAGCTCCTTCCGGGACAGTTCCTACGAGCAGTACTTC.

This clone occurred once. The V call is TRBV11-2, the J call TRBJ1-1, with no clear D. CDR3 length equals 13 residues. CDR1 is SGHAT, CDR2 FQNNGV, per germline. V was trimmed by 11 bases and J by 6 bases, leaving 19 bases between them. CDR3 in amino acids: CAVPGRSWAEAFF. CDR3 coding DNA: TGTGCCGTCCCAGGCAGGTCTTGGGCTGAAGCTTTCTTT.

The J gene is TRBJ1-1, the V gene TRBV5-1; TRBD1 agrees at 10 bases. The junction had 6 bases not matched to a gene; V was cut back by 7 bases and J by 3 bases. This CDR3 spans 14 amino acids. Germline CDR1 SGHRS, CDR2 YFSETQ. The CDR3 is CASGTGDMDTEAFF. CDR3 sequence (DNA): TGCGCCAGCGGGACAGGGGATATGGACACTGAAGCTTTCTTT. The entire variable domain, with the rest obtained from reference TRBV5-1 and TRBJ1-1, is as follows: KAGVTQTPRYLIKTRGQQVTLSCSPISGHRSVSWYQQTPGQGLQFLFEYFSETQRNKGNFPGRFSGRQFSNSRSEMNVSTLELGDSALYLCASGTGDMDTEAFFGQGTRLTVV.

V gene TRBV25-1 combines with J gene TRBJ2-1; 11 nucleotides agree with TRBD2. V was clipped by 5 bases and J by 4 bases; unmatched bases: 7. The CDR3 is 16 amino acids. Germline values: CDR1 MGHDK, CDR2 SYGVNS. The chain's CDR3 is CASSTGTSGRYNEQFF. The CDR3 bases are TGTGCCAGCAGTACAGGGACTAGCGGCCGATACAATGAGCAGTTCTTC.

This chain uses TRBV7-8 with TRBJ2-7; no clear D gene. Germline-derived CDR1 and CDR2 are SGHVS and FQNEAQ. This CDR3 contains 13 residues. Trimming left V 3 bases short and J 5 bases short, with 11 bases between. Here the CDR3 DNA reads TGTGCCAGCAGCTTTCGGTCCAGGCACGAGCAGTACTTC. Protein sequence: CASSFRSRHEQYF.

V is TRBV4-2 and J is TRBJ1-5; D not certain. Germline V gene lookup returns CDR1 LGHNA and CDR2 YNFKEQ. The CDR3 consists of 15 residues. V lost 0 bases and J 3 bases, leaving 9 bases between the germline ends. CDR3 nucleotide sequence: TGTGCCAGCAGCCAAGAAACAGTTATCAATCAGCCCCAGCATTTT. Its translation is CASSQETVINQPQHF.

The chain carries TRBV19 and TRBJ1-5, with 8 bases identical to TRBD1. The germline gives CDR1 LNHDA, CDR2 SQIVND (reference sequence). V was pared by 1 base and J by 5 bases, with 7 bases of the junction left unmatched. This CDR3 comprises 16 residues. The CDR3 is CASSIGLGQGDQPQHF. As DNA, the CDR3 is TGTGCCAGTAGTATAGGGTTAGGACAGGGCGATCAGCCCCAGCATTTT. The entire variable domain, with the rest obtained from reference TRBV19 and TRBJ1-5, is as follows: DGGITQSPKYLFRKEGQNVTLSCEQNLNHDAMYWYRQDPGQGLRLIYYSQIVNDFQKGDIAEGYSVSREKKESFPLTVTSAQKNPTAFYLCASSIGLGQGDQPQHFGDGTRLSIL.

The rearrangement joins TRBV27 to TRBJ1-4; TRBD1 aligns across 9 bases. J lost 7 bases, V lost 3 bases, and 6 bases had no gene match. Per germline, CDR1 MNHEY and CDR2 SMNVEV (reference sequence). The length of the CDR3 is 15 residues. CDR3 nucleotides: TGTGCCAGCAGTTTTAGGGACAGGGTGACTGAAAAACTGTTTTTT. Translated, it gives CASSFRDRVTEKLFF.

The chain joins TRBV14 to TRBJ2-7; perhaps TRBD2 as D (5 bases). Deletions cut 4 bases from V and 3 bases from J, with 16 bases between. The CDR3 length is 15 residues. The germline V gene has CDR1 SGHDN and CDR2 FVKESK. The CDR3 nucleotides are TGTGCCAGCAGCCCCGGGAACCCTCGTGGCTACGAGCAGTACTTC. It encodes CASSPGNPRGYEQYF.

The V gene is TRBV28, the J gene TRBJ1-1, with D maybe TRBD1 (6 bases). V was trimmed by 2 bases and J by 6 bases, leaving 10 bases between them. CDR1 MDHEN and CDR2 SYDVKM come from the germline V gene. The CDR3 has 13 amino acids. The CDR3 here is CASSLMTGPEAFF. For the CDR3, the DNA is TGTGCCAGCAGTTTAATGACAGGCCCTGAAGCTTTCTTT.

The chain carries TRBV5-4 and TRBJ1-6; weak D call: TRBD1 (5 bases). Trimming left V 6 bases short and J 2 bases short, with 18 bases between. Germline V gene sequence: CDR1 SGHNT, CDR2 YYREEE (reference sequence). The CDR3 spans 17 residues. CDR3: CASTTGGLGAYNSPLHF. The CDR3 nucleotides read TGTGCCAGCACCACTGGGGGACTAGGGGCCTATAATTCACCCCTCCACTTT.

This chain joins TRBV5-8 and TRBJ1-2; D may be TRBD1 (5 bases). V dropped 4 bases and J dropped 7 bases, with 11 bases sitting between them. Looked up from germline, CDR1 is SGHTS and CDR2 is YDEGEE. The CDR3 has 12 residues. In nucleotides, the CDR3 is TGTGCCAGCAGCCCGGGGGTACGTGGCTACACCTTC. Its protein is CASSPGVRGYTF.